The sequence of this T cell receptor (beta chain) was determined in a study of CD8+ T cells in alopecia areata. Extraction and reverse transcription of RNA yielded cDNA as the sequencing template. Only in-frame clones appear in the TCRdb table, and some are missing; sequencing was by immunoSEQ multiplex PCR. The sample includes 200,000 or so clones, 58% seen only once; the top ten take 4.5% to 6%. This CDR3 region has 14 residues. Trimming shortened V by 5 bases and J by 5 bases, and 15 bases separated the two germline ends. Germline CDR1 MDHEN, CDR2 SYDVKM. The treatment denotes: oral pan-JAK inhibitor, 5-10 mg twice daily.

The source is a human donor with alopecia areata. This rearrangement joins TRBV28 to TRBJ2-5; no clear D. The source was CD4+ T cells sorted from blood, collected at week 24, from a patient treated with tofacitinib. The CDR3 region is CASSRRTGGETQYF. In nucleotides, the CDR3 is TGTGCCAGCAGTCGGCGCACCGGTGGGGAGACCCAGTACTTC.